This T cell receptor (beta chain) was documented in a study of T cell responses to AZD1222 COVID-19 vaccine. V lost 8 bases, J lost 0 bases, and 10 bases stayed unmatched. Germline V gene data show CDR1 as MNHEY and CDR2 as SMNVEV (reference sequence). This CDR3 is built from 15 residues. Assay used: immunoSEQ multiplex PCR; TCRdb lists only in-frame clones, some missing. The data contain about 100,000 clones, more than 70% of them singletons. This TCR was recovered from an adult in good health. The sample here was peripheral blood, taken on day 0 of AZD1222 vaccination. The V call is TRBV27, the J call TRBJ2-7, with 7 bases identical to TRBD1. The CDR3 spells CASATRDSLSYEQYF. The CDR3 DNA reads as TGTGCCAGCGCCACCCGGGACAGCCTCTCCTACGAGCAGTACTTC.